What follows describes a single TCR beta chain. The data were obtained in a study of blood T cell repertoires in COVID-19. For recovered donors of Cohort 3, there were two negative PCRs, clearance, or symptom resolution. Produced via immunoSEQ multiplex PCR; TCRdb's table is partial and in-frame only. The sample carries 200,000 to 300,000 clones, roughly 86% recorded once. The germline V gene encodes CDR1 MNHEY and CDR2 SVGEGT. The CDR3 loop spans 17 amino acids. V was clipped by 5 bases and J by 0 bases; unmatched bases: 8. This rearrangement joins TRBV6-2 or TRBV6-3 to TRBJ1-4; 8 bases are shared with TRBD1. Material: PBMCs or T cells enriched from blood (not recorded which). The receptor was isolated from a woman between 18 and 29 years old who had recovered from COVID-19. The CDR3 bases are TGTGCCAGCAGTATGGACAGGGTTGGATCAACTAATGAAAAACTGTTTTTT. This gives the protein CASSMDRVGSTNEKLFF.